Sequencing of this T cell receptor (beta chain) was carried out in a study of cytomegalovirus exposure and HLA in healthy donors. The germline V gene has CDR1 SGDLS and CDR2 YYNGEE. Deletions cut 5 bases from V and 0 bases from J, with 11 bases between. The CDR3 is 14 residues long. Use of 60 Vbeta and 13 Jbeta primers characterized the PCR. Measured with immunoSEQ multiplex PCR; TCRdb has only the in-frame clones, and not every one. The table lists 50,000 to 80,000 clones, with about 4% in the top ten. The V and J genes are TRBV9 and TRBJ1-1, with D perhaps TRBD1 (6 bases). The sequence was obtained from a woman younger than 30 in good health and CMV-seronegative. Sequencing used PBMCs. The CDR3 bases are TGTGCCAGCAGGCCTACAGGGTTGAACACTGAAGCTTTCTTT. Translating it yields CASRPTGLNTEAFF.